The clone carrying this T cell receptor (beta chain) was picked up a small number of times. Its antigen is still unknown. The sample is drawn from a study of early stage breast cancer tumors. Across the study: Most invasive tumors, about 75% of the 16, were ER+/PR+/HER2-.

Broader study findings: Bulk DNA sequencing of unsorted cells missed chain pairing and markers. Tumors had 2 to 3-fold higher T cell density than normal breast. Blood repertoires resembled normal breast more than tumor.

Assay used: immunoSEQ multiplex PCR; TCRdb lists only in-frame clones, some missing. The sample consists of fewer than 80,000 clones, 80% of them appearing once. Germline CDR1 is MDHEN and CDR2 is SYDVKM. Trimming took off 5 bases at V and 8 bases at J, with 21 bases between the two ends. The CDR3 totals 16 residues. This clonotype was sampled from a person aged 40 to 50 with breast cancer. J is TRBJ1-4 and V is TRBV28; a weak D match, TRBD1 (6 bases). Sequenced input: blood. DNA for the CDR3: TGTGCCAGCAGTGACCCCAGGGGCAGCCAAGGAGAAAAACTGTTTTTT. Amino acid sequence: CASSDPRGSQGEKLFF.